The 32 T cell receptor beta chains below were found in one sample sequenced in a study of control samples from healthy donors and cancer patients. TCRdb keeps only in-frame clones here, not all; method: immunoSEQ multiplex PCR. The sample records roughly 100,000 clones, about 90% being singletons. Sequenced: blood. These receptors all come from a woman under 30 in good health.

The chain carries TRBV7-9 and TRBJ2-5; 8 positions agree with TRBD2. After removal of 2 bases from V and 4 bases from J, the junction contained 6 bases not matched to a gene. This CDR3 comprises 15 residues. The germline gives CDR1 SEHNR, CDR2 FQNEAQ (reference sequence). The CDR3: CASSLRRGGLETQYF. CDR3 DNA: TGTGCCAGCAGCTTAAGGCGCGGGGGGTTAGAGACCCAGTACTTC.

About this clone itself: Other DNA sequences of this sample code for an identical CDR3. This chain joins TRBV24-1 and TRBJ2-5; D is perhaps TRBD2 (6 bases). This CDR3 contains 14 residues. From germline, CDR1 is KGHDR and CDR2 SFDVKD. V lost 4 bases to trimming and J lost 2 bases, with 10 bases between them. The CDR3 DNA is TGTGCCACCAGTGACCCCGGGACTCAAGAGACCCAGTACTTC. This encodes CATSDPGTQETQYF.

This chain uses TRBV19 with TRBJ2-2; the match to TRBD1 covers 7 bases. V lost 1 base and J lost 6; bases outside the gene matches: 8. CDR1 LNHDA and CDR2 SQIVND come from the germline V gene (reference sequence). The CDR3 length is 16 residues. The CDR3 DNA sequence: TGTGCCAGTAGTATAGCGACAGGGATGGCGGCCGGGGAGCTGTTTTTT. Translation: CASSIATGMAAGELFF.

The rearrangement joins TRBV3-1 (or the pseudogene TRBV3-2) to TRBJ2-5; a weak D match, TRBD2 (5 bases). This CDR3 is built from 14 residues. V was cut by 4 bases and J by 5 bases, with 14 bases left in between. CDR1 LGHDT and CDR2 YNNKEL come from the germline V gene (reference sequence). The CDR3 is CASSPVSPGETQYF. CDR3 bases: TGTGCCAGCAGCCCCGTTTCCCCGGGGGAGACCCAGTACTTC.

This chain uses TRBV9 with TRBJ2-2; 7 bases are a match to TRBD1. Per germline, CDR1 SGDLS and CDR2 YYNGEE. V shed 7 bases and J 11 bases; nucleotides not matched to a gene: 17. The CDR3 is made up of 15 amino acids. CDR3 coding DNA: TGTGCCAGCGTCCGGGACAGCGATTCCTCCAGCGAGCTGTTTTTT. The encoded protein is CASVRDSDSSSELFF.

This clone was seen once. J is TRBJ2-7 and V is TRBV7-6; 8 positions agree with TRBD1. V shed 3 bases and J 3 bases; nucleotides not matched to a gene: 4. The CDR3 spans 14 residues. Germline lookup yields CDR1 SGHVS and CDR2 FNYEAQ. This CDR3 is CASSLGQDLYEQYF. CDR3 coding DNA: TGTGCCAGCAGCTTGGGACAGGACCTCTACGAGCAGTACTTC.

The chain has TRBV27 and TRBJ1-6; D uncertain. The CDR3 length is 17 residues. Germline loops: CDR1 MNHEY, CDR2 SMNVEV (reference sequence). The ends were cut back, 3 bases at V and 0 bases at J, with 12 bases in the middle. CDR3 sequence reads: CASSFHSTSSYNSPLHF. In DNA, the CDR3 is TGTGCCAGCAGTTTCCACTCGACGAGCTCCTATAATTCACCCCTCCACTTT.

This rearrangement joins TRBV2 to TRBJ2-1; D is possibly TRBD1 (6 bases). Germline V gene data show CDR1 as SNHLY and CDR2 as FYNNEI. V was cut by 5 bases and J by 5 bases, with 19 bases left in between. This CDR3 has 16 residues. The CDR3 reads CASSSRWERGNNEQFF. CDR3 bases: TGTGCCAGCAGTTCCCGGTGGGAGAGGGGGAACAATGAGCAGTTCTTC.

The genes are TRBV3-1 (or the pseudogene TRBV3-2) and TRBJ2-1; D unresolved. This CDR3 comprises 15 residues. V gave up 6 bases and J gave up 1 base, with 13 bases separating them. The germline V gene has CDR1 LGHDT and CDR2 YNNKEL (reference sequence). The CDR3 nucleotides are TGTGCCAGCAGACTTGAACCCTCGTCCTACAATGAGCAGTTCTTC. Amino acids: CASRLEPSSYNEQFF.

This chain uses TRBV7-2 with TRBJ1-3, with a tentative D call TRBD1 (6 bases). V lost 2 bases and J lost 4, with 12 bases in between. The CDR3 is 15 amino acids. Looked up from germline, CDR1 is SGHTA and CDR2 is FQGNSA. CDR3 protein: CASSLLGRGGNTIYF. The CDR3 DNA reads as TGTGCCAGCAGCTTATTGGGCAGGGGCGGAAACACCATATATTTT.

The genes are TRBV4-1 and TRBJ1-1; possibly TRBD1 for D (6 bases). The CDR3 loop spans 13 amino acids. V lost 4 bases and J 3 bases, leaving 9 bases between the germline ends. The germline V gene has CDR1 MGHRA and CDR2 YSYEKL. CDR3 sequence (DNA): TGCGCCAGCAGCCCTGGACAGTACACTGAAGCTTTCTTT. Protein sequence: CASSPGQYTEAFF.

The chain recombines TRBV2 with TRBJ2-2, with TRBD1 as a possible D gene (5 bases). Between the trimmed V and J ends, which lost 6 bases and 3 bases, there was a span of 11 bases. Per germline, CDR1 SNHLY and CDR2 FYNNEI. There are 14 residues in the CDR3. Here the CDR3 DNA reads TGTGCCAGCAGCGGAACAGGATACACCGGGGAGCTGTTTTTT. Translating it yields CASSGTGYTGELFF.

This clone was found a few times. V and J are TRBV5-1 and TRBJ2-2, with 7 bases fitting TRBD1. V dropped 4 bases and J dropped 4; count of bases not matched to a gene: 10. The germline CDR1 and CDR2 sequences are SGHRS and YFSETQ. The CDR3 covers 16 residues. For the CDR3, the DNA is TGCGCCAGCAGCCCACGACAGGGAGTGGGCACCGGGGAGCTGTTTTTT. Residues: CASSPRQGVGTGELFF.

The V gene is TRBV19, the J gene TRBJ1-2; 11 bases are shared with TRBD1. The CDR3 is 14 residues long. Germline-derived CDR1 and CDR2 are LNHDA and SQIVND (reference sequence). The V and J ends lost 5 bases and 8 bases, in that order; junction bases with no gene match: 7. The CDR3 DNA reads as TGTGCCAGTAGTTACGGACAGGGGGCGGAGGGCTACACCTTC. Its protein is CASSYGQGAEGYTF.

This rearrangement joins TRBV5-1 to TRBJ2-7; TRBD1 matches at 9 bases. Per germline, CDR1 SGHRS and CDR2 YFSETQ. V lost 3 bases, J lost 0 bases, and 4 bases stayed unmatched. This CDR3 has 15 amino acids. This CDR3 is CASSSTGGFSYEQYF. The CDR3 DNA reads TGCGCCAGCAGCTCAACAGGGGGCTTCTCCTACGAGCAGTACTTC.

The chain combines TRBV5-1 with TRBJ1-6, with TRBD1 matching 7 bases. Trimming removed 0 bases from V and 8 bases from J; junction bases left unmatched: 8. The CDR3 covers 16 residues. Germline-derived CDR1 and CDR2 are SGHRS and YFSETQ. DNA of the CDR3: TGCGCCAGCAGCTTGGGACAGGGAGGTGCGGATTCACCCCTCCACTTT. It specifies CASSLGQGGADSPLHF.

The chain employs TRBV3-1 (or the pseudogene TRBV3-2) and TRBJ2-1; D might be TRBD1 (6 bases). Germline V gene sequence: CDR1 LGHDT, CDR2 YNNKEL (reference sequence). V dropped 1 base and J dropped 12 bases, with 10 bases sitting between them. The length of the CDR3 is 12 residues. CDR3 region: CASSQGTAAQFF. The CDR3 DNA follows: TGTGCCAGCAGCCAAGGGACAGCTGCGCAGTTCTTC.

The CDR3 nucleotides are TGTGCCAGCAGTTATGTCAGGGGGCCATTGGATGAGCAGTTCTTC. Residues: CASSYVRGPLDEQFF. The chain employs TRBV6-5 and TRBJ2-1; the match to TRBD1 covers 8 bases. Trimming took 3 bases from V and 8 from J; bases not matched to a gene: 9. Germline lookup yields CDR1 MNHEY and CDR2 SVGAGI. This CDR3 spans 15 amino acids.

The chain uses TRBV11-2 and TRBJ1-2, with 7 bases fitting TRBD1. Germline lookup yields CDR1 SGHAT and CDR2 FQNNGV. The CDR3 has 15 amino acids. V was pared by 5 bases and J by 0 bases, with 6 bases of the junction left unmatched. The CDR3 sequence is CASSPGGPANYGYTF. CDR3 in DNA: TGTGCCAGCAGCCCAGGGGGGCCTGCTAACTATGGCTACACCTTC. The variable domain in full, with the rest retrieved from reference TRBV11-2 and TRBJ1-2, is EAGVAQSPRYKIIEKRQSVAFWCNPISGHATLYWYQQILGQGPKLLIQFQNNGVVDDSQLPKDRFSAERLKGVDSTLKIQPAKLEDSAVYLCASSPGGPANYGYTFGSGTRLTVV.

The genes are TRBV5-1 and TRBJ1-1, with TRBD1 as a possible D gene (5 bases). V dropped 6 bases and J dropped 6 bases, with 15 bases sitting between them. The CDR3 extends over 13 amino acids. In germline, CDR1 is SGHRS, CDR2 YFSETQ. CDR3: CASTKLGGAEAFF. The CDR3 DNA is TGCGCCAGCACGAAACTCGGGGGGGCTGAAGCTTTCTTT.

The V gene is TRBV7-9, the J gene TRBJ1-1; perhaps TRBD1 as D (5 bases). V was pared by 3 bases and J by 4 bases, with 6 bases between. The CDR3 sequence is 12 residues long. Looked up from germline, CDR1 is SEHNR and CDR2 is FQNEAQ (reference sequence). This CDR3 reads CASSFQGTEAFF. In nucleotides, the CDR3 is TGTGCCAGCAGCTTTCAGGGCACTGAAGCTTTCTTT.

This chain links TRBV29-1 with TRBJ1-1; 11 bases are shared with TRBD1. CDR1 and CDR2 (germline): SQVTM, ANQGSEA. J was trimmed by 11 bases and V by 5 bases; bases with no gene match: 4. This CDR3 is 11 amino acids long. The CDR3 sequence is CSVSDRGLAFF. CDR3 bases: TGCAGCGTTTCGGACAGGGGGCTCGCTTTCTTT.

This clone was picked up one time. V gene TRBV29-1 combines with J gene TRBJ2-7, with no clear D. With 2 bases removed from V and 0 bases from J, the gap between germline ends came to 11 bases. The germline gives CDR1 SQVTM, CDR2 ANQGSEA. The CDR3 runs to 14 residues. CDR3 DNA: TGCAGCGTTGAAATAGGCTGGAGCTCCTACGAGCAGTACTTC. The encoded protein is CSVEIGWSSYEQYF.

The chain joins TRBV6-5 to TRBJ1-1; a possible D gene is TRBD1 (5 bases). Germline CDR1 MNHEY, CDR2 SVGAGI. Trimming took 8 bases from V and 1 from J, leaving 5 bases between them. This CDR3 is 11 amino acids long. The CDR3 region is CASGQNTEAFF. The CDR3 nucleotides are TGTGCCAGCGGACAGAACACTGAAGCTTTCTTT.

This clone has a count of ten or more. The rearrangement links TRBV25-1 to TRBJ2-7, with 7 bases identical to TRBD2. Germline V gene sequence: CDR1 MGHDK, CDR2 SYGVNS. The CDR3 spans 14 residues. V shed 1 base and J 3 bases; nucleotides not matched to a gene: 3. The CDR3 DNA reads as TGTGCCAGCAGTGAATGGCCTAGCGGCTACGAGCAGTACTTC. Translating it yields CASSEWPSGYEQYF.

The chain is built from TRBV6-6 and TRBJ2-1, with a possible D match to TRBD2 (6 bases). CDR1 and CDR2 from the germline V gene are MNHNY and SVGAGI (reference sequence). This CDR3 is built from 17 residues. The V gene lost 5 bases and the J gene lost 5 bases, with 22 bases spanning the gap. This chain's CDR3 is CASSPRPGTYTNNEQFF. The CDR3 nucleotides are TGTGCCAGCAGTCCCAGACCCGGGACTTATACTAACAATGAGCAGTTCTTC.

The chain joins TRBV7-2 to TRBJ1-4, with D unclear. The CDR3 runs to 14 residues. V dropped 3 bases and J dropped 5 bases, with 10 bases sitting between them. Looked up from germline, CDR1 is SGHTA and CDR2 is FQGNSA. The CDR3 spells CASSLSAVNEKLFF. The CDR3 region has the DNA TGTGCCAGCAGCTTGAGTGCGGTCAATGAAAAACTGTTTTTT.

V gene TRBV27 combines with J gene TRBJ1-1; TRBD1 is a possible D gene (5 bases). The CDR3 length is 14 residues. The ends were cut back, 3 bases at V and 1 base at J, with 9 bases in the middle. Germline CDR1 and CDR2: MNHEY and SMNVEV (reference sequence). The CDR3: CASSLSGENTEAFF. CDR3 nucleotides: TGTGCCAGCAGTTTGTCGGGGGAGAACACTGAAGCTTTCTTT.

This chain joins TRBV19 and TRBJ1-1; D is unresolved. Germline CDR1 and CDR2: LNHDA and SQIVND (reference sequence). This CDR3 is built from 15 residues. The ends were cut back, 6 bases at V and 11 bases at J, with 25 bases in the middle. CDR3 nucleotide sequence: TGTGCCAGTAGCCTTTCACCTGACACCCGCTTTGGGGCTTTCTTT. Translation: CASSLSPDTRFGAFF. The full variable domain, rest sourced from reference TRBV19 and TRBJ1-1, is DGGITQSPKYLFRKEGQNVTLSCEQNLNHDAMYWYRQDPGQGLRLIYYSQIVNDFQKGDIAEGYSVSREKKESFPLTVTSAQKNPTAFYLCASSLSPDTRFGAFFGQGTRLTVV.

V gene TRBV11-3 combines with J gene TRBJ2-1, with 7 bases lining up with TRBD2. CDR1 and CDR2 (germline): SGHNT, YENEEA. The trim removed 5 bases at V and 8 bases at J, leaving 15 bases unmatched. The CDR3 consists of 16 residues. CDR3 in DNA: TGTGCCAGCAGCCCGGGGGAGGGATTACCACGCCATGAGCAGTTCTTC. Its translation is CASSPGEGLPRHEQFF.

This sequence joins TRBV6-5 and TRBJ2-1; D is ambiguous. Between the trimmed V and J ends, which lost 1 base and 6 bases, there was a span of 10 bases. CDR3 length: 14 amino acids. Looked up from germline, CDR1 is MNHEY and CDR2 is SVGAGI. The CDR3 loop reads CASSYYSTGNEQFF. The CDR3 nucleotides read TGTGCCAGCAGTTACTACTCGACCGGCAATGAGCAGTTCTTC.

The rearrangement joins TRBV5-6 to TRBJ1-6, with D uncertain. From germline, CDR1 is SGHDT and CDR2 YYEEEE. V was trimmed by 2 bases and J by 9 bases, leaving 12 bases between them. The length of the CDR3 is 14 residues. Here the CDR3 reads CASSFRQEISPLHF. Here the CDR3 DNA reads TGTGCCAGCAGCTTTCGGCAGGAGATTTCACCCCTCCACTTT.